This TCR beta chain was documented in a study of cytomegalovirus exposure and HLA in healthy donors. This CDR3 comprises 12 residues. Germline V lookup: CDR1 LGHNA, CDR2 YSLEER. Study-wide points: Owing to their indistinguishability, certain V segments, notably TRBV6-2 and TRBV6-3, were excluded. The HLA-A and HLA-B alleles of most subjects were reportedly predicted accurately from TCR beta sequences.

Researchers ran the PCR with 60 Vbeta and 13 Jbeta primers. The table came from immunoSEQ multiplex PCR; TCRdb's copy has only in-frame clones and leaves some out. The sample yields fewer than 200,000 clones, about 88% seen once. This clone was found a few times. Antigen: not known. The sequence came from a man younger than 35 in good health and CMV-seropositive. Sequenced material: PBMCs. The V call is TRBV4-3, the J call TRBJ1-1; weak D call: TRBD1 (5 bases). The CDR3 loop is CGAGGAGTEAFF. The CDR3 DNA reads TGCGGGGCGGGGGGAGCAGGAACTGAAGCTTTCTTT.